A single sample is the source of the 20 T cell receptor beta chains below, sequenced in a study of OX40 agonist ivuxolimab in advanced cancers. Generated by immunoSEQ multiplex PCR, the TCRdb table keeps only in-frame clones and is missing some. The profile shows about 60,000 clones, 91% of them singletons. The material was CD4+ or CD8+ T cells sorted from blood, obtained in a trial of the OX40 agonist ivuxolimab. All receptors derive from an adult with an advanced solid tumor such as melanoma, head and neck, liver or kidney cancer.

The gene calls are TRBV29-1 and TRBJ2-1; D is perhaps TRBD2 (6 bases). CDR3 length equals 11 residues. Germline assignment: CDR1 SQVTM and CDR2 ANQGSEA. Trimming cost V 7 bases and J 6 bases, with 10 bases left between them. CDR3 bases: TGCAGCGCGGAACTAGCCAATGAGCAGTTCTTC. Translating gives CSAELANEQFF.

The chain employs TRBV7-9 and TRBJ2-7; TRBD1 matches at 7 bases. CDR1 is SEHNR, CDR2 FQNEAQ, per germline (reference sequence). The CDR3 extends over 15 amino acids. Trimming at V came to 4 bases and at J to 0 bases, leaving 6 bases not matched to a gene. The CDR3 loop reads CASSSGQPYSYEQYF. The DNA of the CDR3 is TGTGCCAGCAGCTCGGGACAGCCTTACTCCTACGAGCAGTACTTC.

This clone was found a few times. The V gene is TRBV19, the J gene TRBJ1-2; a weak D match, TRBD1 (6 bases). Germline CDR1 and CDR2: LNHDA and SQIVND (reference sequence). The CDR3 length is 14 residues. V shed 4 bases and J shed 0 bases, with 9 bases lying between them. CDR3 sequence reads: CASSTGTSNYGYTF. DNA for the CDR3: TGTGCCAGTAGTACCGGGACATCTAACTATGGCTACACCTTC. The entire variable domain, with the rest obtained from reference TRBV19 and TRBJ1-2, is as follows: DGGITQSPKYLFRKEGQNVTLSCEQNLNHDAMYWYRQDPGQGLRLIYYSQIVNDFQKGDIAEGYSVSREKKESFPLTVTSAQKNPTAFYLCASSTGTSNYGYTFGSGTRLTVV.

This rearrangement joins TRBV10-1 to TRBJ2-2; 11 bases line up with TRBD2. CDR3 length: 16 residues. Germline V CDR1 and CDR2: WNHNN, SYGVQD (reference sequence). J was trimmed by 2 bases and V by 6 bases; bases with no gene match: 5. The CDR3 reads CASSLGLAGNTGELFF. In DNA form, the CDR3 reads TGCGCCAGCAGCCTCGGACTAGCGGGTAACACCGGGGAGCTGTTTTTT.

The V call is TRBV2, the J call TRBJ2-5; no definite D call. CDR3 length: 11 amino acids. V was pared by 6 bases and J by 0 bases, with 2 bases between. In germline, CDR1 is SNHLY, CDR2 FYNNEI. The CDR3 protein is CASRYQETQYF. The CDR3 DNA follows: TGTGCCAGCAGGTACCAAGAGACCCAGTACTTC.

This clone was observed a few times. The rearrangement links TRBV9 to TRBJ2-5; 10 bases fit TRBD2. Germline CDR1 and CDR2: SGDLS and YYNGEE. CDR3 length: 16 amino acids. V was pared by 2 bases and J by 2 bases, with 6 bases of the junction left unmatched. CDR3 sequence (DNA): TGTGCCAGCAGCGTGCTGGGAGCGGGAGGGCAAGAGACCCAGTACTTC. Encoded protein: CASSVLGAGGQETQYF.

The chain recombines TRBV9 with TRBJ2-7; D not certain. CDR1 and CDR2 (germline): SGDLS, YYNGEE. Trimming took 3 bases from V and 0 from J, leaving 10 bases between them. The CDR3 runs 14 residues. The CDR3 nucleotides are TGTGCCAGCAGCGCAGACATGTACTCCTACGAGCAGTACTTC. Residues: CASSADMYSYEQYF.

V gene TRBV2 combines with J gene TRBJ1-6, with 7 nucleotides matching TRBD1. This CDR3 has 15 amino acids. J lost 8 bases, V lost 7 bases, and 11 bases had no gene match. Looked up from germline, CDR1 is SNHLY and CDR2 is FYNNEI. CDR3 region: CASKGSGGTDSPLHF. CDR3 bases: TGTGCCAGCAAGGGGTCCGGGGGGACAGATTCACCCCTCCACTTT. Complete variable domain (other parts from reference TRBV2 and TRBJ1-6): EPEVTQTPSHQVTQMGQEVILRCVPISNHLYFYWYRQILGQKVEFLVSFYNNEISEKSEIFDDQFSVERPDGSNFTLKIRSTKLEDSAMYFCASKGSGGTDSPLHFGNGTRLTVT.

The chain links TRBV5-1 to TRBJ1-3; a weak D match, TRBD1 (5 bases). V was clipped by 0 bases and J by 3 bases, with 16 bases between them. Germline lookup yields CDR1 SGHRS and CDR2 YFSETQ. The CDR3 has 17 residues. CDR3 protein: CASSLAPQDSFGNTIYF. CDR3 nucleotide sequence: TGCGCCAGCAGCTTGGCTCCACAGGACTCCTTTGGAAACACCATATATTTT.

This chain links TRBV11-2 with TRBJ2-3; 10 positions match TRBD2. Trimming cost V 1 base and J 10 bases; bases outside gene matches: 8. Germline-derived CDR1 and CDR2 are SGHAT and FQNNGV. The CDR3 runs 15 residues. The DNA of the CDR3 is TGTGCCAGCAGCTTAGGGCCTAGCGGGGGCCAGGCGCAGTATTTT. It translates to CASSLGPSGGQAQYF.

V gene TRBV7-2 combines with J gene TRBJ2-6; D gene ambiguous. V was shortened by 2 bases and J by 2 bases, with 13 bases between the two germline ends. The CDR3 is made up of 17 amino acids. CDR1 is SGHTA and CDR2 is FQGNSA in the germline V gene. CDR3 DNA: TGTGCCAGCAGCTTATACCCCCCTCAGGCTGGGGCCAACGTCCTGACTTTC. Its translation is CASSLYPPQAGANVLTF.

The V and J genes are TRBV6-1 and TRBJ1-3; D uncertain. CDR3 length: 15 residues. Trimming took off 7 bases at V and 0 bases at J, with 13 bases between the two ends. The V gene's germline CDR1 is MNHNS and CDR2 SASEGT. The CDR3 DNA is TGTGCCAGCACCCAGCCAGAATTCTCTGGAAACACCATATATTTT. It codes for CASTQPEFSGNTIYF.

The gene calls are TRBV6-6 and TRBJ1-5, with D tentatively TRBD1 (6 bases). This CDR3 is built from 14 residues. Germline V gene data show CDR1 as MNHNY and CDR2 as SVGAGI (reference sequence). Trimming took 2 bases from V and 1 from J, leaving 6 bases between them. CDR3 DNA: TGTGCCAGCAGTTACGGACAGAGCAATCAGCCCCAGCATTTT. Translating gives CASSYGQSNQPQHF.

The chain recombines TRBV5-1 with TRBJ2-2; unclear D gene. Trimming removed 0 bases at V and 7 bases at J, with 16 bases between. Per the germline V gene, CDR1 is SGHRS and CDR2 is YFSETQ. CDR3 length: 16 amino acids. CDR3 coding DNA: TGCGCCAGCAGCTTGGTGGCTCGGTATGATGGCGGGGAGCTGTTTTTT. Its translation: CASSLVARYDGGELFF.

J is TRBJ2-7 and V is TRBV28, with D unresolved. V was shortened by 5 bases and J by 0 bases, with 14 bases between the two germline ends. Germline V gene data show CDR1 as MDHEN and CDR2 as SYDVKM. The CDR3 loop spans 15 amino acids. CDR3 bases: TGTGCCAGCAGTCGACCCCGGAGTACCTCCTACGAGCAGTACTTC. This sequence encodes CASSRPRSTSYEQYF.

The chain couples TRBV6-5 to TRBJ2-7, with 8 bases fitting TRBD1. The CDR3 is 13 amino acids. V was pared by 5 bases and J by 3 bases, with 3 bases of the junction left unmatched. Germline lookup yields CDR1 MNHEY and CDR2 SVGAGI. The CDR3: CASSQDRDYEQYF. The DNA for the CDR3 is TGTGCCAGCAGTCAGGACAGGGACTACGAGCAGTACTTC.

The rearrangement links TRBV5-6 to TRBJ2-7; no firm D call. The CDR3 totals 14 residues. Per the germline V gene, CDR1 is SGHDT and CDR2 is YYEEEE. Between the trimmed V and J ends, which lost 2 bases and 2 bases, there was a span of 11 bases. The CDR3 loop is CASSLNWRPYEQYF. CDR3 DNA: TGTGCCAGCAGCTTAAACTGGCGCCCCTACGAGCAGTACTTC.

The genes are TRBV7-2 and TRBJ1-1, with TRBD1 matching 7 bases. Germline V gene lookup returns CDR1 SGHTA and CDR2 FQGNSA. The CDR3 consists of 13 residues. V trimming: 8 bases; J trimming: 1 base; junction bases outside the gene matches: 4. The CDR3 coding sequence is TGTGCCAGCGGCCGGGACAGGAACACTGAAGCTTTCTTT. Protein: CASGRDRNTEAFF.

V and J are TRBV5-4 and TRBJ1-1; 8 bases align to TRBD1. Germline V gene lookup returns CDR1 SGHNT and CDR2 YYREEE (reference sequence). Trimming took 1 base from V and 5 from J; bases not matched to a gene: 4. The CDR3 contains 14 residues. The CDR3 DNA reads TGTGCCAGCAGCTTGCAGGGGGCTGGGACTGAAGCTTTCTTT. Residues: CASSLQGAGTEAFF.

The chain uses TRBV6-5 and TRBJ1-2; a possible D gene is TRBD1 (6 bases). Trimming cost V 6 bases and J 4 bases, with 9 bases left between them. Looked up from germline, CDR1 is MNHEY and CDR2 is SVGAGI. The CDR3 covers 12 residues. The CDR3 DNA reads TGTGCCAGCAGAACAGGGTCCTATGGCTACACCTTC. Protein: CASRTGSYGYTF.